The 17 T cell receptor beta chains reported below all come from one sample, sequenced in a study of blood T cell repertoires in COVID-19. The data were produced by immunoSEQ multiplex PCR, yet TCRdb's version contains in-frame clones alone and is incomplete. The data contain 150,000 or so clones, 91% of them singletons. The source material was peripheral blood. The receptors come from a man aged 50-59 years with acute or convalescent COVID-19.

A word on this clone: The identical CDR3 is also encoded by other nucleotide sequences in the sample. V usage is TRBV24-1 and J usage is TRBJ1-5; possibly TRBD1 for D (5 bases). The germline V gene encodes CDR1 KGHDR and CDR2 SFDVKD. Deletions cut 5 bases from V and 4 bases from J, with 11 bases between. CDR3 size: 14 residues. CDR3 DNA: TGTGCCACCAGTGCCGGGGGAGGGAATCAGCCCCAGCATTTT. Residues: CATSAGGGNQPQHF.

This chain links TRBV28 with TRBJ1-2; 7 positions agree with TRBD1. The CDR3 length is 14 residues. The junction had 7 bases not matched to a gene; V was cut back by 7 bases and J by 2 bases. Germline CDR1 and CDR2: MDHEN and SYDVKM. In DNA form, the CDR3 reads TGTGCCAGCACTCCAGGGGGATCCAACTATGGCTACACCTTC. Translated: CASTPGGSNYGYTF.

The V gene is TRBV4-1, the J gene TRBJ2-7; 10 bases are shared with TRBD2. This CDR3 spans 16 amino acids. V shed 0 bases, J shed 2 bases, and the junction held 4 bases outside the gene matches. CDR1 is MGHRA and CDR2 is YSYEKL in the germline V gene. Here the CDR3 DNA reads TGCGCCAGCAGCCAAGATCGGGGACTAGCGCCCTACGAGCAGTACTTC. Translation: CASSQDRGLAPYEQYF.

The gene calls are TRBV3-1 (or the pseudogene TRBV3-2) and TRBJ1-4, with TRBD1 matching over 10 bases. V lost 4 bases, J lost 9 bases, and 2 bases stayed unmatched. Germline CDR1 reads LGHDT; CDR2 reads YNNKEL (reference sequence). This CDR3 has 13 residues. The CDR3 sequence: CASSRGQGKKLFF. DNA for the CDR3: TGTGCCAGCAGCCGGGGACAGGGGAAAAAACTGTTTTTT.

The V gene is TRBV30, the J gene TRBJ1-5, with TRBD1 matching over 8 bases. Germline V lookup: CDR1 GTSNPN, CDR2 SVGIG (reference sequence). This CDR3 contains 16 residues. The V gene end was trimmed by 1 base and the J gene end by 1 base; junction bases not matched to a gene: 6. CDR3 loop: CAWSGSQGASNQPQHF. The CDR3 coding sequence is TGTGCCTGGAGTGGCTCCCAGGGGGCGAGCAATCAGCCCCAGCATTTT.

The V gene is TRBV5-4, the J gene TRBJ2-2, with D possibly TRBD1 on 6 matching bases. Per the germline V gene, CDR1 is SGHNT and CDR2 is YYREEE (reference sequence). The CDR3 contains 15 residues. The V end was cut by 2 bases, the J end by 5 bases, with 13 bases between. The CDR3 here is CASSFGADRTGELFF. The DNA for the CDR3 is TGTGCCAGCAGCTTCGGGGCTGACAGGACCGGGGAGCTGTTTTTT.

The chain recombines TRBV28 with TRBJ2-1, with 8 bases identical to TRBD2. This CDR3 comprises 18 residues. Trimming at V came to 3 bases and at J to 2 bases, leaving 12 bases not matched to a gene. Per the germline V gene, CDR1 is MDHEN and CDR2 is SYDVKM. CDR3 DNA sequence: TGTGCCAGCAGTTTCCCACCGGGACTAGGATATCCCTACAATGAGCAGTTCTTC. It specifies CASSFPPGLGYPYNEQFF.

The rearrangement joins TRBV27 to TRBJ1-6, with TRBD1 matching over 8 bases. Per germline, CDR1 MNHEY and CDR2 SMNVEV (reference sequence). V dropped 0 bases and J dropped 9; count of bases not matched to a gene: 16. The CDR3 length is 19 residues. This chain's CDR3 is CASSLSPGQAGKRVSPLHF. The CDR3 nucleotides read TGTGCCAGCAGTTTATCGCCGGGACAGGCGGGGAAGAGGGTTTCACCCCTCCACTTT.

This clone was seen only once. The chain is built from TRBV10-2 and TRBJ1-1; TRBD1 matches at 9 bases. V was pared by 6 bases and J by 6 bases, with 5 bases of the junction left unmatched. The germline V gene has CDR1 WSHSY and CDR2 SAAADI. This CDR3 has 13 residues. CDR3 sequence: CASSVDRGAEAFF. The CDR3 DNA reads as TGCGCCAGCAGCGTAGACAGGGGGGCTGAAGCTTTCTTT.

The J gene is TRBJ2-3, the V gene TRBV2; D is uncertain. Trimming removed 2 bases from V and 5 bases from J, with 11 bases in between. CDR1 and CDR2 from the germline V gene are SNHLY and FYNNEI. The CDR3 is 14 amino acids. CDR3 nucleotides: TGTGCCAGCAGTGAAACGAGAAGAGAAGATACGCAGTATTTT. Translating it yields CASSETRREDTQYF. The full variable domain, with the rest looked up from reference TRBV2 and TRBJ2-3, is EPEVTQTPSHQVTQMGQEVILRCVPISNHLYFYWYRQILGQKVEFLVSFYNNEISEKSEIFDDQFSVERPDGSNFTLKIRSTKLEDSAMYFCASSETRREDTQYFGPGTRLTVL.

V and J are TRBV5-1 and TRBJ2-7; no reliable D call. The length of the CDR3 is 15 residues. The V gene's germline CDR1 is SGHRS and CDR2 YFSETQ. V was trimmed by 1 base and J by 1 base, leaving 12 bases between them. The CDR3 protein is CASSLIGGGSYEQYF. The CDR3 nucleotides read TGCGCCAGCAGCTTGATAGGCGGTGGTTCCTACGAGCAGTACTTC.

The chain carries TRBV20-1 and TRBJ1-3; perhaps TRBD1 as D (5 bases). The CDR3 runs to 11 residues. Per the germline V gene, CDR1 is DFQATT and CDR2 is SNEGSKA (reference sequence). CDR3 sequence (DNA): TGCAGCAGGGCCTCTGGAAACACCATATATTTT. Translation gives CSRASGNTIYF.

The rearrangement uses TRBV28 and TRBJ1-2, with 7 bases matching TRBD1. Germline CDR1 and CDR2: MDHEN and SYDVKM. V lost 0 bases, J lost 6 bases, and 4 bases stayed unmatched. The CDR3 runs 14 residues. In DNA, the CDR3 is TGTGCCAGCAGTTTATGGACAGGGAAGGATGGCTACACCTTC. Translated: CASSLWTGKDGYTF.

The CDR3 sequence: CASSPRREGFYEQYF. CDR3 DNA sequence: TGTGCCAGCTCACCACGTCGGGAGGGTTTTTACGAGCAGTACTTC. V and J are TRBV18 and TRBJ2-7; 8 bases fit TRBD2. V dropped 1 base and J dropped 4; count of bases not matched to a gene: 6. CDR1 is KGHSH, CDR2 LQKENI, per germline. The length of the CDR3 is 15 residues.

This chain links TRBV19 with TRBJ2-3; 8 nucleotides line up with TRBD1. Germline trimming cut 6 bases from V and 2 bases from J; bases unmatched to any gene: 7. This CDR3 is built from 15 residues. Germline-derived CDR1 and CDR2 are LNHDA and SQIVND (reference sequence). In DNA form, the CDR3 reads TGTGCCAGTAGAATGACAGGGGTACACACAGATACGCAGTATTTT. This codes for CASRMTGVHTDTQYF.

This chain joins TRBV5-1 and TRBJ2-3, with D possibly matching TRBD2 (6 bases). Trimming shortened V by 7 bases and J by 0 bases, and 15 bases separated the two germline ends. Germline CDR1 reads SGHRS; CDR2 reads YFSETQ. The CDR3 length is 15 residues. Written as DNA, the CDR3 is TGCGCCAGCCGAGGACTACCCTATAGCACAGATACGCAGTATTTT. This sequence encodes CASRGLPYSTDTQYF.

The chain's CDR3 is CASSLLRVNTEAFF. The CDR3 nucleotides are TGTGCCAGCAGCTTATTGCGGGTGAACACTGAAGCTTTCTTT. This chain links TRBV11-2 with TRBJ1-1; D gene ambiguous. There are 14 residues in the CDR3. Germline CDR1 and CDR2: SGHAT and FQNNGV. The V gene lost 2 bases and the J gene lost 0 bases, with 7 bases spanning the gap. Variable domain in full (rest from reference TRBV11-2 and TRBJ1-1): EAGVAQSPRYKIIEKRQSVAFWCNPISGHATLYWYQQILGQGPKLLIQFQNNGVVDDSQLPKDRFSAERLKGVDSTLKIQPAKLEDSAVYLCASSLLRVNTEAFFGQGTRLTVV.